A selection of T cell receptor beta chains follows, all from one sample in a study of PD-L1 blockade in urothelial cancer. TCRdb's table, derived via immunoSEQ multiplex PCR, lists solely in-frame clones and lacks some. The sample holds tens of thousands of clones, approximately 81% seen once. Specimen: PBMCs, collected around atezolizumab (anti-PD-L1) treatment. All receptors derive from a man aged 65 to 79 with urothelial cancer. Each CDR3 is given with its conserved first and last residue. The order of the fields is D gene, J gene, V gene, clone size, CDR3 length, CDR3 protein, CDR3 DNA. The D gene is left open where the match is weak. A clone size is listed for some rows: how often the clone was seen (once, few, many), or a class if it is expanded.

TRBD2 | TRBJ2-3 | TRBV4-2 | once | 16 | CASSRGGEFRADTQYF | TGTGCCAGCAGCCGGGGGGGGGAATTTAGGGCAGATACGCAGTATTTT
NA | TRBJ1-2 | TRBV4-1 | NA | 15 | CASSQASGGVYGYTF | TGCGCCAGCAGCCAAGCGTCTGGGGGGGTCTATGGCTACACCTTC
NA | TRBJ2-7 | TRBV10-3 | NA | 11 | CAISQQGEQYF | TGTGCCATCAGCCAACAGGGCGAGCAGTACTTC
NA | TRBJ1-4 | TRBV2 | once | 14 | CASRRGPKEEKLFF | TGTGCCAGCAGGCGGGGCCCAAAGGAGGAAAAACTGTTTTTT
TRBD2 | TRBJ2-1 | TRBV28 | NA | 14 | CASRTPSGRNEQFF | TGTGCCAGCAGAACTCCTAGCGGGCGCAATGAGCAGTTCTTC
NA | TRBJ1-1 | TRBV5-6 | few | 15 | CASSLREGWNTEAFF | TGTGCCAGCAGCTTAAGAGAGGGATGGAACACTGAAGCTTTCTTT
TRBD2 | TRBJ2-1 | TRBV28 | once | 16 | CATTLHSGRAYNEQFF | TGTGCCACAACACTACATAGCGGGAGGGCCTACAATGAGCAGTTCTTC
TRBD1 | TRBJ1-2 | TRBV30 | NA | 12 | CASRQGYYGYTF | TGTGCCTCGAGACAGGGCTACTATGGCTACACCTTC
TRBD2 | TRBJ2-7 | TRBV5-5 | NA | 15 | CASGLAGGPSYEQYF | TGTGCCAGCGGCTTGGCGGGAGGGCCTTCCTACGAGCAGTACTTC
TRBD1 | TRBJ2-7 | TRBV27 | NA | 14 | CASSLTGPRYEQYF | TGTGCCAGCAGTTTGACAGGGCCACGGTACGAGCAGTACTTC
TRBD2 | TRBJ2-7 | TRBV2 | NA | 19 | CASTGPQWITGGSIYEQYF | TGTGCCAGCACCGGGCCCCAGTGGATTACGGGAGGATCAATCTACGAGCAGTACTTC
TRBD2 | TRBJ2-5 | TRBV7-9 | once | 17 | CASSSTFSGGPKETQYF | TGTGCCAGCAGCTCGACCTTTTCGGGAGGGCCTAAGGAGACCCAGTACTTC
NA | TRBJ2-1 | TRBV6-4 | NA | 16 | CASSALFPSSYNEQFF | TGTGCCAGCAGTGCCCTCTTTCCTAGCTCCTACAATGAGCAGTTCTTC
NA | TRBJ2-3 | TRBV7-2 | NA | 16 | CASSSWGDPDTDTQYF | TGTGCCAGCAGCTCTTGGGGGGACCCAGACACAGATACGCAGTATTTT
NA | TRBJ2-7 | TRBV19 | NA | 15 | CASSISHGRGYEQYF | TGTGCCAGTAGTATATCTCACGGCAGGGGCTACGAGCAGTACTTC
NA | TRBJ2-5 | TRBV5-4 | once | 13 | CASRVWATQTQYF | TGTGCCAGCAGGGTTTGGGCGACGCAGACCCAGTACTTC
TRBD1 | TRBJ2-7 | TRBV9 | NA | 15 | CASSLRQGSGYEQYF | TGTGCCAGCAGCCTCCGACAGGGATCCGGGTACGAGCAGTACTTC
TRBD2 | TRBJ2-7 | TRBV6-4 | NA | 14 | CASSDGLAGDEQYF | TGTGCCAGCAGTGACGGACTAGCGGGAGACGAGCAGTACTTC
NA | TRBJ2-7 | TRBV9 | NA | 15 | CASSAQGVIGNEQYF | TGTGCCAGCAGCGCTCAGGGTGTAATTGGCAACGAGCAGTACTTC
TRBD1 | TRBJ2-3 | TRBV9 | few | 16 | CASSVDGTVFTDTQYF | TGTGCCAGCAGCGTAGATGGGACAGTCTTCACAGATACGCAGTATTTT
NA | TRBJ2-2 | TRBV14 | NA | 14 | CASSRTRNTGELFF | TGTGCCAGCAGCCGTACACGGAACACCGGGGAGCTGTTTTTT
TRBD1 | TRBJ2-2 | TRBV5-4 | NA | 15 | CASSFGTGLTGELFF | TGTGCCAGCAGCTTTGGGACAGGGCTGACCGGGGAGCTGTTTTTT
NA | TRBJ2-1 | TRBV20-1 | few | 10 | CSAAYNEQFF | TGCAGTGCCGCCTACAATGAGCAGTTCTTC
TRBD2 | TRBJ2-1 | TRBV15 | NA | 18 | CATSRDVISGRLYNEQFF | TGTGCCACCAGCAGAGACGTGATTAGCGGGAGGCTCTACAATGAGCAGTTCTTC
TRBD2 | TRBJ2-5 | TRBV6-9 | NA | 17 | CASSAGLAGGPWETQYF | TGTGCCAGCAGTGCCGGACTAGCGGGAGGGCCCTGGGAGACCCAGTACTTC
TRBD1 | TRBJ1-2 | TRBV6-5 | NA | 13 | CASSGTVDYGYTF | TGTGCCAGCAGCGGGACAGTAGACTATGGCTACACCTTC
TRBD2 | TRBJ2-3 | TRBV9 | NA | 14 | CASSATSGRDTQYF | TGTGCCAGCAGCGCGACTAGCGGGAGAGATACGCAGTATTTT
NA | TRBJ1-2 | TRBV5-4 | NA | 14 | CASSVGQGYYGYTF | TGTGCCAGCAGCGTCGGCCAGGGGTACTATGGCTACACCTTC
NA | TRBJ1-5 | TRBV5-5 | NA | 17 | CASSLAGGDYSNQPQHF | TGTGCCAGCAGCTTGGCCGGGGGGGACTATAGCAATCAGCCCCAGCATTTT
NA | TRBJ2-1 | TRBV6-5 | NA | 16 | CASSYSAGSWYNEQFF | TGTGCCAGCAGTTACTCCGCAGGATCTTGGTACAATGAGCAGTTCTTC
NA | TRBJ2-7 | TRBV6-5 | few | 12 | CASGPPTYEQYF | TGTGCCAGCGGGCCGCCAACCTACGAGCAGTACTTC
TRBD1 | TRBJ2-2 | TRBV15 | NA | 17 | CATSRGPGQGNTGELFF | TGTGCCACCAGCAGAGGGCCGGGACAGGGGAACACCGGGGAGCTGTTTTTT
NA | TRBJ2-7 | TRBV25-1 | NA | 11 | CASSDRDEQYF | TGTGCCAGCAGTGATCGGGACGAGCAGTACTTC
NA | TRBJ2-4 | TRBV19 | NA | 13 | CASSIARTGIQYF | TGTGCCAGTAGTATAGCCCGGACGGGGATTCAGTACTTC
TRBD2 | TRBJ2-1 | TRBV29-1 | NA | 18 | CSVEELGRLAGPYNEQFF | TGCAGCGTTGAAGAGCTGGGTAGACTAGCGGGCCCGTACAATGAGCAGTTCTTC
TRBD2 | TRBJ2-1 | TRBV9 | NA | 17 | CASSASYSGSFGNEQFF | TGTGCCAGCAGCGCCTCCTATAGCGGGAGCTTTGGGAATGAGCAGTTCTTC
NA | TRBJ2-7 | TRBV30 | NA | 13 | CAWSRGGGDEQYF | TGTGCCTGGAGTCGAGGGGGCGGGGACGAGCAGTACTTC